This TCR beta chain was found in a study of T cell responses to AZD1222 COVID-19 vaccine. Study as a whole: Analyses pooled second doses at about 4 or about 12 weeks.

TCRdb's table, derived via immunoSEQ multiplex PCR, lists solely in-frame clones and lacks some. The sample lists more than 85,000 clones, 92% occurring once. Of note for this clone: Its antigen is currently unknown.

General study results and limits: Repertoire collection took place solely once the T cell response had peaked. Mapped onto spike, vaccine-associated CD4 TCRs spanned it and were dominant at 160-218 and 743-854. Reportedly, nearly half the spike-specific TCRs target unmutated variant regions.

Per germline, CDR1 SNHLY and CDR2 FYNNEI. Trimming took off 5 bases at V and 2 bases at J, with 13 bases between the two ends. This CDR3 comprises 15 residues. The specimen was peripheral blood, collected on day 0 of AZD1222 vaccination. The TCR was taken from an adult in good health. This chain uses TRBV2 with TRBJ1-5; D possibly corresponds to TRBD1 (6 bases). The CDR3 bases are TGTGCCAGCAGTCGGACAGTTGGTGGCAATCAGCCCCAGCATTTT. This codes for CASSRTVGGNQPQHF. The entire variable domain, with the rest obtained from reference TRBV2 and TRBJ1-5, is as follows: EPEVTQTPSHQVTQMGQEVILRCVPISNHLYFYWYRQILGQKVEFLVSFYNNEISEKSEIFDDQFSVERPDGSNFTLKIRSTKLEDSAMYFCASSRTVGGNQPQHFGDGTRLSIL.